Sequencing of this T cell receptor beta chain was carried out in a study of shared clonotypes between healthy human individuals. Study-level results: Lower generation probabilities were found for non-shared clonotypes than for those shared by all four donors.

Worth noting for this clone: What it binds is not known.

TCRdb's copy holds only in-frame clones and misses some; the assay was immunoSEQ multiplex PCR. The table includes roughly 1,500,000 clones, less than 99% detected once. V was pared by 0 bases and J by 4 bases, with 7 bases of the junction left unmatched. CDR1 and CDR2 from the germline V gene are SGHRS and YFSETQ. CDR3 length: 16 amino acids. This TCR came from a man aged 25 to 40 in good health. Input material: naive CD4+ T cells sorted from blood. Sample subset: CD45RA+ positively selected. The chain combines TRBV5-1 with TRBJ2-1, with 7 bases that match TRBD1. The CDR3 loop reads CASSLDPGTAYNEQFF. Here the CDR3 DNA reads TGCGCCAGCAGCTTGGACCCCGGGACAGCTTACAATGAGCAGTTCTTC.